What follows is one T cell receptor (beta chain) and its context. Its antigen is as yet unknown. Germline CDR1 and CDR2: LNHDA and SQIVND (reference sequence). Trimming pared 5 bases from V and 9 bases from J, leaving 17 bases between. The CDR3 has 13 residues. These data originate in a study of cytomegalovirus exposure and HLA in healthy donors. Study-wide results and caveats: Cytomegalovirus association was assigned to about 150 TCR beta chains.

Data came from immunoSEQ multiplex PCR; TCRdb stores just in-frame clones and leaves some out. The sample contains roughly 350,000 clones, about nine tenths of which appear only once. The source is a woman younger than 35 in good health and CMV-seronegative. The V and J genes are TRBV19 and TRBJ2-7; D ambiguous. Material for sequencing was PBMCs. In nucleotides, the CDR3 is TGTGCCAGTAGTGCAACTACGTCCTTGGGGCAGTACTTC. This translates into CASSATTSLGQYF. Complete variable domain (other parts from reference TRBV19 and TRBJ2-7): DGGITQSPKYLFRKEGQNVTLSCEQNLNHDAMYWYRQDPGQGLRLIYYSQIVNDFQKGDIAEGYSVSREKKESFPLTVTSAQKNPTAFYLCASSATTSLGQYFGPGTRLTVT.